These T cell receptor beta chains were read from a single sample in a study of naive and memory T cell subsets. One entry per CDR3 protein, called by TCRdb with MiXCR from the UMI-ligation and nested PCR reads. The sample records about 90,000 distinct CDR3 sequences, 7% being singletons. The sequencing input was central memory CD4+ T cells from blood. Receptor source: a human donor in good health. Both conserved end residues are part of each CDR3. D genes are given only for firm matches. A clone size is listed for some rows: how often the clone was seen (once, few, many), or a class if it is expanded.

cdr3_nt	cdr3_aa	clone_size	d_call	j_call	v_call
TGTGCCAGCAGCGTAGGATGGAAGCGGGGGGGCGACGAGCAGTACTTC	CASSVGWKRGGDEQYF	few	TRBD2	TRBJ2-7	TRBV9
TGTGCCAGCAGCAGCGGGAGGGGGAGGTCCTACGAGCAGTACTTC	CASSSGRGRSYEQYF	-	TRBD2	TRBJ2-7	TRBV12-3/TRBV12-4
TGCAGCGTTGAAGCAACAGGAGTGGGGCAGTTCTTC	CSVEATGVGQFF	-	-	TRBJ2-1	TRBV29-1
TGCAGTGCTCTCTTGAAAGAGACCCAGTACTTC	CSALLKETQYF	many	-	TRBJ2-5	TRBV20-1
TGCAGTGCTCCCGGACAGGGCGGGGTTCAGCCCCAGCATTTT	CSAPGQGGVQPQHF	many	TRBD1	TRBJ1-5	TRBV20-1
TGTGCCAGCAGCCTACAGACAGGGAGAGTTGGTGAGCAGTTCTTC	CASSLQTGRVGEQFF	many	TRBD1	TRBJ2-1	TRBV7-6
TGTGCCGGGACAGCCTCTAACTATGGCTACACCTTC	CAGTASNYGYTF	few	TRBD1	TRBJ1-2	TRBV6-6
TGTGCCTGGAGTGACAGGACATACGAGCAGTACTTC	CAWSDRTYEQYF	-	-	TRBJ2-7	TRBV30
TGTGCCAGCACTACGTTTGCGTACTCTGGGGCCAACGTCCTGACTTTC	CASTTFAYSGANVLTF	-	-	TRBJ2-6	TRBV19
TGTGCCAGCAGGCGGACTAGCGGAAACAATGAGCAGTTCTTC	CASRRTSGNNEQFF	many	TRBD2	TRBJ2-1	TRBV6-2/TRBV6-3
TGCAGTGTGGCGAGGACAGACTTTAATTCACCCCTCCACTTT	CSVARTDFNSPLHF	few	-	TRBJ1-6	TRBV20-1
TGTGCTAGCAGCTTATCCGGGACGGGCATGGAGACCCAGTACTTC	CASSLSGTGMETQYF	many	-	TRBJ2-5	TRBV7-7
TGTGCCAGCAGCCTGAGACAGGGGGCTCTGCGAAACACCATATATTTT	CASSLRQGALRNTIYF	few	TRBD1	TRBJ1-3	TRBV11-3
TGTGCCAGCCAGGGGTTGGACACTGAAGCTTTCTTT	CASQGLDTEAFF	-	-	TRBJ1-1	TRBV5-8
TGTGCCAGCAGCACCCGGACAGGGCGGAACACTGAAGCTTTCTTT	CASSTRTGRNTEAFF	many	TRBD1	TRBJ1-1	TRBV7-2
TGTGCCAGCAGTTTCGAGCCCATGAACACTGAAGCTTTCTTT	CASSFEPMNTEAFF	many	-	TRBJ1-1	TRBV27
TGTGCCAGCACCCAAACGAGATATGATTCACCCCTCCACTTT	CASTQTRYDSPLHF	many	-	TRBJ1-6	TRBV6-6
TGTGCCAGCAGATTTCAGGGGGCCGGGACTGAAGCTTTCTTT	CASRFQGAGTEAFF	few	TRBD1	TRBJ1-1	TRBV6-2/TRBV6-3
TGTGCCAGCAGCTTAGAGGGGGGAGGCCACAATGAGCAGTTCTTC	CASSLEGGGHNEQFF	many	-	TRBJ2-1	TRBV7-2
TGTGCCACCAGCAGAAGTCATGAAAAACTGTTTTTT	CATSRSHEKLFF	many	-	TRBJ1-4	TRBV15
TGCAGTGCTAGCCCCGGACTAGCGGGGGGCGAGCAGTACTTC	CSASPGLAGGEQYF	once	TRBD2	TRBJ2-7	TRBV20-1
TGTGCCAGCAGTGACCTAGGGGGCATGAACACTGAAGCTTTCTTT	CASSDLGGMNTEAFF	-	TRBD1	TRBJ1-1	TRBV12-3/TRBV12-4
TGTGCCAGCAGCCCCGGGGACAGGATCAATCAGCCCCAGCATTTT	CASSPGDRINQPQHF	many	TRBD1	TRBJ1-5	TRBV12-3/TRBV12-4
TGTGCCACCAGAAAGGGGGCAGGGCAGCCCCAGCATTTT	CATRKGAGQPQHF	many	TRBD1	TRBJ1-5	TRBV24-1
TGTGCCAGCAGCTACGGGACAGCGAACACCGGGGAGCTGTTTTTT	CASSYGTANTGELFF	few	TRBD1	TRBJ2-2	TRBV13
TGTGCCAGCGACAGGGACACCAGGACGGATACGCAGTATTTT	CASDRDTRTDTQYF	many	TRBD1	TRBJ2-3	TRBV6-6
TGTGCCACCAGTGGGTCGAATTCTCGGGAGGGCACAGATACGCAGTATTTT	CATSGSNSREGTDTQYF	few	TRBD2	TRBJ2-3	TRBV24-1
TGTGCCAGCAGCCGCCGGGACTACCTACAAGAGACCCAGTACTTC	CASSRRDYLQETQYF	many	TRBD2	TRBJ2-5	TRBV7-8
TGTGCCAGCAGCTTAGATCTTCCGTGGGGGACCAGGACAGCCTACAATGAGCAGTTCTTC	CASSLDLPWGTRTAYNEQFF	-	-	TRBJ2-1	TRBV11-2
TGTGCCAGTAGTCCACGCCGGACAAGAATTGAAGCTTTCTTT	CASSPRRTRIEAFF	many	-	TRBJ1-1	TRBV19
TGCAGTGCGCTAGAGTTTGGAGGATATGGCTACACCTTC	CSALEFGGYGYTF	few	-	TRBJ1-2	TRBV20-1
TGTGCCAGCAGTCCGCCAGGGTGGAATCAGCCCCAGCATTTT	CASSPPGWNQPQHF	many	-	TRBJ1-5	TRBV6-2/TRBV6-3